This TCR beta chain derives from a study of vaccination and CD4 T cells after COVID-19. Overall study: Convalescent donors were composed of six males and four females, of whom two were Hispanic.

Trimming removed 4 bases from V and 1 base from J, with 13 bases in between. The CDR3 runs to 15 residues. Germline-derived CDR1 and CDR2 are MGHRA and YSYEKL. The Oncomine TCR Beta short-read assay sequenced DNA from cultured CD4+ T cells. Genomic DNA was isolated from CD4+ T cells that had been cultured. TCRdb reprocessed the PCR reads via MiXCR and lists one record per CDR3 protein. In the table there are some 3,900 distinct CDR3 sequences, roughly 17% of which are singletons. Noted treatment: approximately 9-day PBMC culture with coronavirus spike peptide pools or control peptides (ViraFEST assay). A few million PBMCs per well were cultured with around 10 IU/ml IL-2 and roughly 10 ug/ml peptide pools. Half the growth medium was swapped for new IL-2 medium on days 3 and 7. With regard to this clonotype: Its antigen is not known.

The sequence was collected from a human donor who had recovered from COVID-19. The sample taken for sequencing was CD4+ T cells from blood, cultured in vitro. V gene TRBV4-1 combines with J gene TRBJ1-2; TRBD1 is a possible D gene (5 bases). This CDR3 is CASSPNRDGNYGYTF. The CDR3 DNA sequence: TGCGCCAGCAGCCCGAACCGGGACGGTAACTATGGCTACACCTTC.